The 26 T cell receptor beta chains below come from one sample, sequenced in a study of control samples from healthy donors and cancer patients. Generated by immunoSEQ multiplex PCR, the TCRdb table keeps only in-frame clones and is missing some. This sample has 150,000 or so clones, with around 90% found just once. The sequenced sample consisted of blood. These receptors all come from a woman aged 25 to 39 in good health.

V usage is TRBV5-1 and J usage is TRBJ2-3; D gene ambiguous. The CDR3 extends over 14 amino acids. Germline V CDR1 and CDR2: SGHRS, YFSETQ. V lost 2 bases to trimming and J lost 0 bases, with 7 bases between them. DNA for the CDR3: TGCGCCAGCAGCTTCCAGGAGAGCACAGATACGCAGTATTTT. Protein sequence: CASSFQESTDTQYF. Variable domain in full (rest from reference TRBV5-1 and TRBJ2-3): KAGVTQTPRYLIKTRGQQVTLSCSPISGHRSVSWYQQTPGQGLQFLFEYFSETQRNKGNFPGRFSGRQFSNSRSEMNVSTLELGDSALYLCASSFQESTDTQYFGPGTRLTVL.

A word on this clone: This CDR3 is also generated by other DNA sequences in the sample. The chain is built from TRBV6-5 and TRBJ1-1, with D unresolved. The CDR3 is made up of 11 amino acids. In germline, CDR1 is MNHEY, CDR2 SVGAGI. V was cut by 6 bases and J by 1 base, with 3 bases left in between. CDR3: CASSSNTEAFF. The CDR3 nucleotides read TGTGCCAGCAGCTCGAACACTGAAGCTTTCTTT.

This chain uses TRBV6-6 with TRBJ2-7, with 10 bases that match TRBD1. Trimming cost V 4 bases and J 6 bases; bases outside gene matches: 6. Germline V CDR1 and CDR2: MNHNY, SVGAGI (reference sequence). CDR3 length equals 14 residues. For the CDR3, the DNA is TGTGCCAGCAGTTCGGACAGGGGGGCAAGCGAGCAGTACTTC. It yields the protein CASSSDRGASEQYF.

The chain couples TRBV3-1 (or the pseudogene TRBV3-2) to TRBJ2-1; the match to TRBD2 covers 11 bases. CDR1 is LGHDT and CDR2 is YNNKEL in the germline V gene (reference sequence). J was trimmed by 6 bases and V by 1 base; bases with no gene match: 14. The CDR3 contains 19 residues. The CDR3 region has the DNA TGTGCCAGCAGCCAAGGGAACCTAAGGCTTAGCGGGGGGGCCAATGAGCAGTTCTTC. This codes for CASSQGNLRLSGGANEQFF.

The table lists this clone with a count of one. This chain links TRBV18 with TRBJ2-3, with TRBD2 as a possible D gene (5 bases). The ends were cut back, 0 bases at V and 5 bases at J, with 9 bases in the middle. Per the germline V gene, CDR1 is KGHSH and CDR2 is LQKENI. This CDR3 comprises 14 residues. DNA for the CDR3: TGTGCCAGCTCACCACCCGCAGGAGGAGATACGCAGTATTTT. This gives the protein CASSPPAGGDTQYF.

The rearrangement links TRBV23-1 to TRBJ1-4; 8 bases fit TRBD1. TRBV23-1 is treated as an ORF (open reading frame) with a function not yet certain. The CDR3 runs 16 residues. V was clipped by 3 bases and J by 8 bases; unmatched bases: 11. CDR3 sequence reads: CASSHETRGRWEKLFF. The CDR3 nucleotides read TGCGCCAGCAGTCACGAAACCAGGGGGCGCTGGGAAAAACTGTTTTTT.

The V call is TRBV9, the J call TRBJ2-5; 14 bases are a match to TRBD2. The J segment lost 4 bases and the V segment lost 3 bases, leaving 2 bases of the junction unmatched. This CDR3 is 15 amino acids long. Per germline, CDR1 SGDLS and CDR2 YYNGEE. CDR3 sequence reads: CASSATSGGAETQYF. CDR3 coding DNA: TGTGCCAGCAGCGCGACTAGCGGGGGGGCAGAGACCCAGTACTTC.

A remark on this clone: The sample holds other DNA sequences that translate to the same CDR3. The chain recombines TRBV5-4 with TRBJ2-3; D gene unclear. Between the trimmed V and J ends, which lost 2 bases and 4 bases, there was a span of 8 bases. This CDR3 is built from 13 residues. Germline CDR1 is SGHNT and CDR2 is YYREEE (reference sequence). DNA of the CDR3: TGTGCCAGCAGCTTAACTGGTCCAGATACGCAGTATTTT. This translates into CASSLTGPDTQYF.

This sequence joins TRBV28 and TRBJ1-2, with TRBD1 matching over 11 bases. Trimming cost V 11 bases and J 5 bases; bases outside gene matches: 13. Germline loops: CDR1 MDHEN, CDR2 SYDVKM. This CDR3 is 15 amino acids long. This CDR3 is CASFTGGQGGYGYTF. CDR3 nucleotides: TGTGCCTCCTTTACCGGGGGACAGGGGGGTTATGGCTACACCTTC.

V is TRBV7-6 and J is TRBJ2-3; 7 nucleotides agree with TRBD1. V lost 8 bases to trimming and J lost 1 base; unmatched junction nucleotides: 6. The CDR3 length is 14 residues. CDR1 and CDR2 from the germline V gene are SGHVS and FNYEAQ. This CDR3 is CASATGYGTDTQYF. The DNA for the CDR3 is TGTGCCAGCGCGACAGGGTACGGCACAGATACGCAGTATTTT. Variable domain in full (rest from reference TRBV7-6 and TRBJ2-3): GAGVSQSPRYKVTKRGQDVALRCDPISGHVSLYWYRQALGQGPEFLTYFNYEAQQDKSGLPNDRFSAERPEGSISTLTIQRTEQRDSAMYRCASATGYGTDTQYFGPGTRLTVL.

This chain uses TRBV19 with TRBJ1-2; possible D gene TRBD1, 5 bases. The CDR3 sequence is 15 residues long. Trimming shortened V by 6 bases and J by 5 bases, and 19 bases separated the two germline ends. Germline CDR1 and CDR2: LNHDA and SQIVND (reference sequence). CDR3 region: CASSSAGDGWYGYTF. The CDR3 bases are TGTGCCAGTAGCTCGGCCGGGGACGGGTGGTATGGCTACACCTTC.

The chain couples TRBV6-2 or TRBV6-3 to TRBJ1-5; possible D gene TRBD1, 5 bases. The CDR3 has 16 amino acids. Per the germline V gene, CDR1 is MNHEY and CDR2 is SVGEGT. Trimming took 6 bases from V and 3 from J, leaving 18 bases between them. This CDR3 reads CASSPRQGGTNQPQHF. For the CDR3, the DNA is TGTGCCAGCAGCCCTCGGCAGGGCGGTACCAATCAGCCCCAGCATTTT.

This clone was observed a handful of times. CDR3 DNA: TGTGCCAGCAGTTTATCGTTCCTAGCGGGAGGCCTGTTATTTAGAGAGACCCAGTACTTC. Its translation is CASSLSFLAGGLLFRETQYF. The J gene is TRBJ2-5, the V gene TRBV27, with 11 nucleotides matching TRBD2. The CDR3 covers 20 residues. CDR1 MNHEY and CDR2 SMNVEV come from the germline V gene (reference sequence). Trimming at V came to 0 bases and at J to 4 bases, leaving 16 bases not matched to a gene.

J is TRBJ2-1 and V is TRBV6-4; 9 nucleotides line up with TRBD2. CDR1 MRHNA and CDR2 SNTAGT come from the germline V gene. The junction had 7 bases not matched to a gene; V was cut back by 2 bases and J by 2 bases. CDR3 length equals 17 residues. CDR3 coding DNA: TGTGCCAGCAGTGACGAAAGGGAGCGGGAGGCCTACAATGAGCAGTTCTTC. Its protein product is CASSDEREREAYNEQFF.

This chain joins TRBV5-6 and TRBJ2-7; D remains unclear. The CDR3 is 12 residues long. The V gene lost 1 base and the J gene lost 1 base, with 3 bases spanning the gap. The germline V gene has CDR1 SGHDT and CDR2 YYEEEE. The chain's CDR3 is CASSLTSYEQYV. The CDR3 bases are TGTGCCAGCAGCTTGACATCCTACGAGCAGTACGTC.

The genes are TRBV5-4 and TRBJ1-1; 12 bases map to TRBD1. Germline V gene sequence: CDR1 SGHNT, CDR2 YYREEE (reference sequence). Germline trimming cut 4 bases from V and 0 bases from J; bases unmatched to any gene: 16. The CDR3 spans 20 residues. This CDR3 is CASSTPPFGTGGRMNTEAFF. CDR3 nucleotides: TGTGCCAGCAGCACACCACCCTTCGGGACAGGGGGCCGCATGAACACTGAAGCTTTCTTT.

This clone has only a few counts. The J gene is TRBJ1-3, the V gene TRBV11-2; TRBD1 aligns across 9 bases. Germline CDR1 SGHAT, CDR2 FQNNGV. The CDR3 runs to 16 residues. Germline trimming cut 5 bases from V and 5 bases from J; bases unmatched to any gene: 10. CDR3: CASSPSGTGWRNTIYF. The CDR3 region has the DNA TGTGCCAGCAGCCCATCCGGGACAGGGTGGCGAAACACCATATATTTT.

This chain joins TRBV6-1 and TRBJ1-6; 10 bases are a match to TRBD1. Germline lookup yields CDR1 MNHNS and CDR2 SASEGT. This CDR3 has 16 residues. J gave up 6 bases and V 2 bases, and 4 bases lay outside the gene matches. The CDR3 sequence is CASSEYWDRGNSPLHF. The CDR3 bases are TGTGCCAGCAGTGAATATTGGGACAGGGGTAATTCACCCCTCCACTTT.

This chain uses TRBV7-9 with TRBJ1-6; D might be TRBD1 (6 bases). In germline, CDR1 is SEHNR, CDR2 FQNEAQ (reference sequence). V shed 1 base and J shed 9 bases, with 10 bases lying between them. This CDR3 comprises 14 residues. The CDR3 DNA is TGTGCCAGCAGCTTAGATGGGGGCAGTTCACCCCTCCACTTT. The encoded protein is CASSLDGGSSPLHF.

J is TRBJ1-5 and V is TRBV24-1; possible D gene TRBD1, 5 bases. Trimming shortened V by 4 bases and J by 8 bases, and 11 bases separated the two germline ends. Germline assignment: CDR1 KGHDR and CDR2 SFDVKD. This CDR3 region has 13 residues. CDR3 sequence reads: CATSDSLGEPQHF. The DNA of the CDR3 is TGTGCCACCAGTGACTCTCTGGGGGAGCCCCAGCATTTT.

A few counts support this clone. The V gene is TRBV19, the J gene TRBJ1-5; the D gene is possibly TRBD1 (5 bases). The CDR3 is 16 residues long. The germline CDR1 and CDR2 sequences are LNHDA and SQIVND (reference sequence). V was trimmed by 3 bases and J by 3 bases, leaving 15 bases between them. The CDR3 loop is CASSIYGRDFNQPQHF. CDR3 DNA: TGTGCCAGTAGTATCTATGGCAGGGACTTCAATCAGCCCCAGCATTTT.

The genes are TRBV24-1 and TRBJ1-5; the D is unclear. The V and J ends lost 5 bases and 2 bases respectively, with 12 bases between them. Germline values: CDR1 KGHDR, CDR2 SFDVKD. The CDR3 contains 15 residues. Here the CDR3 DNA reads TGTGCCACCAGTGGGCCGGGAATGGGCAATCAGCCCCAGCATTTT. This gives the protein CATSGPGMGNQPQHF.

CDR3 region: CASSIVTGNTGELFF. CDR3 nucleotides: TGTGCCAGTAGTATCGTGACAGGGAACACCGGGGAGCTGTTTTTT. This chain links TRBV19 with TRBJ2-2; tentative D call: TRBD1 (6 bases). Germline V gene lookup returns CDR1 LNHDA and CDR2 SQIVND (reference sequence). The CDR3 runs 15 residues. Trimming took off 3 bases at V and 1 base at J, with 9 bases between the two ends.

The chain couples TRBV24-1 to TRBJ2-1; D not certain. V shed 5 bases and J shed 8 bases, with 15 bases lying between them. Germline CDR1 and CDR2: KGHDR and SFDVKD. The CDR3 loop spans 14 amino acids. The CDR3 bases are TGTGCCACCAGTGCCAGCGCCTCGTTCGATGAGCAGTTCTTC. This sequence encodes CATSASASFDEQFF.

The V call is TRBV25-1, the J call TRBJ1-4; D remains ambiguous. In germline, CDR1 is MGHDK, CDR2 SYGVNS. The CDR3 length is 17 residues. V was trimmed by 3 bases and J by 8 bases, leaving 22 bases between them. CDR3: CASSDTPSVGRREKLFF. The CDR3 region has the DNA TGTGCCAGCAGTGATACCCCGAGCGTGGGAAGACGCGAAAAACTGTTTTTT.

J is TRBJ2-1 and V is TRBV5-4; 11 nucleotides agree with TRBD2. Germline V gene data show CDR1 as SGHNT and CDR2 as YYREEE (reference sequence). V was pared by 1 base and J by 7 bases, with 16 bases of the junction left unmatched. The CDR3 is 19 amino acids. The CDR3 reads CASSLLGLAGGLKRNEQFF. DNA for the CDR3: TGTGCCAGCAGCTTGTTGGGCCTAGCGGGAGGCCTGAAGCGGAATGAGCAGTTCTTC.